One T cell receptor beta chain is described in this entry. Its antigen is not identified. Using immunoSEQ multiplex PCR, the repertoire was profiled, and TCRdb retains in-frame clones only, with some absent. The top ten hold 3% of the sample, which has 100,000 to 150,000 clones, around 83% seen once. This sample is part of a study of T cell responses to AZD1222 COVID-19 vaccine. Study-wide findings and caveats: White British donors predominated, females outnumbered males, and clonal diversity was possibly underestimated. Targets within unmutated variant regions were reportedly found for nearly half of spike-specific TCRs. Sampling captured repertoires only after the peak T cell response.

Second-dose recipients at about 4 or about 12 weeks were treated as one pooled group. The sequence was collected from an adult who received the AZD1222 COVID-19 vaccine. Here the sequenced sample was peripheral blood, taken 28 days after the second AZD1222 dose.

Here the CDR3 DNA reads TGTGCCAGCAGAACGGCACAGGGAGCAAATTCACCCCTCCACTTT. This translates into CASRTAQGANSPLHF. The rearrangement uses TRBV6-5 and TRBJ1-6; the D gene is possibly TRBD1 (6 bases). Germline assignment: CDR1 MNHEY and CDR2 SVGAGI. With 6 bases removed from V and 7 bases from J, the gap between germline ends came to 16 bases. CDR3 size: 15 residues.